Sequencing of this T cell receptor (beta chain) was carried out in a study of T-cell memory formation after mild COVID-19. Points from the study as a whole: Within pre-infection memory, some responding clones were found, suggesting cross-reactive memory joined.

This CDR3 comprises 15 residues. In germline, CDR1 is MNHEY, CDR2 SVGEGT. With 6 bases removed from V and 8 bases from J, the gap between germline ends came to 17 bases. Points on this clonotype: Its antigen is not known.

A 5'RACE reaction primed in the constant segment made cDNA libraries of TCR alpha and TCR beta, and these carried sample barcodes and UMIs. TCRdb recomputed calls from the 5' RACE reads with MiXCR, one row per CDR3 protein. The data contain more than 250,000 distinct CDR3 sequences, over 15% of them seen just once; the ten biggest clones take up more than 20%. The chain has TRBV6-2 or TRBV6-3 and TRBJ1-6; no definite D call. Input material: PBMCs or a T cell subset sorted from them (not recorded which). This receptor was identified in a man aged 18 to 29 who had mild COVID-19 (a few samples of this study predate the infection). Cell type and time point are not known. CDR3 in amino acids: CASRPIQDPYSPLHF. CDR3 DNA: TGTGCCAGCAGGCCGATCCAAGACCCTTATTCACCCCTCCACTTT.